Below, one T cell receptor beta chain is given with its context. V lost 6 bases and J 7 bases, leaving 19 bases between the germline ends. The germline gives CDR1 MNHEY, CDR2 SVGEGT. This CDR3 is 15 amino acids long. As handled by the study authors: Amplification of reference gene primers provided the estimated nucleated cell counts. The repertoire was sequenced with immunoSEQ multiplex PCR; TCRdb's copy has only in-frame clones and lacks some. That table furnishes V, J and clone size, whereas the DNA furnished D and trimming. The table includes approximately 330,000 clones, around 87% detected once. Patients from Seattle were sampled longitudinally, starting during active infection. This entry belongs to a study of blood T cell repertoires in COVID-19. Study at large: COVID-19 samples from acute and convalescent phases originated in the United States, Italy and Spain. From T cells, B-cell-depleted T cells, or PBMCs came the material, which was cDNA or gDNA.

This clonotype was sampled from a woman between 35 and 50 years old with COVID-19, enrolled during active disease. Sequencing used peripheral blood. This sequence joins TRBV6-2 or TRBV6-3 and TRBJ1-5, with D unresolved. The CDR3, as DNA: TGTGCCAGCAGCCGCCCTCCCGGGAGTACCCAGCCCCAGCATTTT. Translating gives CASSRPPGSTQPQHF.